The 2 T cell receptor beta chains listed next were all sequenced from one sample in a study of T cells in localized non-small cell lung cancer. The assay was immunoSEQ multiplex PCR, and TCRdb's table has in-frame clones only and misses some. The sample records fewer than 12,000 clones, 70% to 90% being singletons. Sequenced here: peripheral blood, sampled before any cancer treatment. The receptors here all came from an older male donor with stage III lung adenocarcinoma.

The CDR3 protein is CASSWGSYEQYF. CDR3 sequence (DNA): TGTGCCAGCAGTTGGGGGTCCTACGAGCAGTACTTC. The chain couples TRBV2 to TRBJ2-7; TRBD1 or TRBD2 may be the D gene (5 bases each). Trimming stripped 5 bases from V and 1 base from J, with 6 bases between. Germline V gives CDR1 SNHLY, CDR2 FYNNEI. The CDR3 extends over 12 amino acids.

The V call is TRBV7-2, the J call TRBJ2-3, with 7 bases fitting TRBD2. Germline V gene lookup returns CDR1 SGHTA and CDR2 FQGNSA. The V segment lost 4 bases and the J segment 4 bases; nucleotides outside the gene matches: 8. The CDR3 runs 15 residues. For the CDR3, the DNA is TGTGCCAGCAGCTCCGCGGGGGTCATGTCAGATACGCAGTATTTT. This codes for CASSSAGVMSDTQYF.